The 24 T cell receptor beta chains given below trace back to one sample, sequenced in a study of T cell responses to AZD1222 COVID-19 vaccine. Method: immunoSEQ multiplex PCR; TCRdb's copy keeps in-frame clones and lacks some. The table has 53,000 or so clones, more than 80% seen once. Sample: peripheral blood, taken on day 0 of MenACWY control vaccination. These receptors were obtained from an adult in good health.

This sequence joins TRBV19 and TRBJ1-5; 8 bases agree with TRBD1. The length of the CDR3 is 13 residues. Germline V gives CDR1 LNHDA, CDR2 SQIVND (reference sequence). Trimming took 8 bases from V and 9 from J; bases not matched to a gene: 9. The CDR3 nucleotides read TGTGCCAGTTCGACAGGGGACCCCCGGCCCCAGCATTTT. The encoded protein is CASSTGDPRPQHF.

The chain carries TRBV19 and TRBJ2-3; 12 bases fit TRBD2. Germline lookup yields CDR1 LNHDA and CDR2 SQIVND (reference sequence). V dropped 7 bases and J dropped 4; count of bases not matched to a gene: 18. The CDR3 covers 19 residues. This chain's CDR3 is CASTPLRASGRADADTQYF. CDR3 DNA sequence: TGTGCCAGTACCCCCCTCAGGGCTAGCGGGAGGGCCGACGCAGATACGCAGTATTTT.

The J gene is TRBJ1-3, the V gene TRBV7-9; 8 nucleotides match TRBD1. The ends lost 9 bases at V and 2 bases at J; junction bases unmatched: 3. The CDR3 is 13 residues long. The germline V gene has CDR1 SEHNR and CDR2 FQNEAQ (reference sequence). Here the CDR3 DNA reads TGTGCCAGTTGCAGGGGGCCTGGAAACACCATATATTTT. Amino acids: CASCRGPGNTIYF.

This clone is a singleton in its sample. V and J are TRBV9 and TRBJ1-1; D call uncertain. CDR3 length equals 13 residues. In germline, CDR1 is SGDLS, CDR2 YYNGEE. Trimming took off 2 bases at V and 1 base at J, with 6 bases between the two ends. DNA for the CDR3: TGTGCCAGCAGCGTTGGACCGAACACTGAAGCTTTCTTT. Translation gives CASSVGPNTEAFF.

The CDR3: CASSVYRDSYEQYF. The CDR3 DNA follows: TGTGCCAGCAGCGTGTACAGGGACTCCTACGAGCAGTACTTC. The chain has TRBV9 and TRBJ2-7; a weak D match, TRBD1 (6 bases). Trimming removed 2 bases from V and 0 bases from J, with 9 bases in between. This CDR3 has 14 residues. CDR1 SGDLS and CDR2 YYNGEE come from the germline V gene.

The chain uses TRBV3-1 (or the pseudogene TRBV3-2) and TRBJ1-6; 7 nucleotides line up with TRBD1. Germline V gives CDR1 LGHDT, CDR2 YNNKEL (reference sequence). The CDR3 runs 14 residues. Losses at the gene ends were 1 base for V and 9 bases for J; bases not matched to a gene: 3. CDR3 in amino acids: CASSQAQGSSPLHF. In DNA form, the CDR3 reads TGTGCCAGCAGCCAAGCACAGGGGTCTTCACCCCTCCACTTT.

V and J are TRBV21-1 and TRBJ1-5. TRBV21-1 is assigned pseudogene status. The CDR3 is made up of 16 amino acids. This CDR3 reads CASSSPNRGTNQPQHF. The CDR3 DNA reads TGTGCCAGCAGCTCCCCGAACCGGGGTACGAATCAGCCCCAGCATTTT.

The V and J genes are TRBV11-2 and TRBJ1-6; no definite D call. The CDR3 length is 15 residues. Germline CDR1 SGHAT, CDR2 FQNNGV. V lost 1 base and J 5 bases, leaving 9 bases between the germline ends. The CDR3 here is CASSLVGVDNSPLHF. Written as DNA, the CDR3 is TGTGCCAGCAGCTTAGTCGGGGTAGATAATTCACCCCTCCACTTT.

The chain is built from TRBV7-2 and TRBJ2-7; 9 positions match TRBD2. The CDR3 spans 15 residues. CDR1 and CDR2 from the germline V gene are SGHTA and FQGNSA. V was clipped by 1 base and J by 0 bases; unmatched bases: 1. CDR3 nucleotides: TGTGCCAGCAGCTTAGGACTAGCGGTCTCCTACGAGCAGTACTTC. Protein sequence: CASSLGLAVSYEQYF.

The rearrangement uses TRBV10-3 and TRBJ1-2; 9 bases match TRBD1. The germline V gene encodes CDR1 ENHRY and CDR2 SYGVKD. Trimming at V came to 9 bases and at J to 6 bases, leaving 8 bases not matched to a gene. This CDR3 has 13 amino acids. The CDR3 reads CAIPGQGEDGYTF. As DNA, the CDR3 is TGTGCCATACCGGGACAGGGAGAGGATGGCTACACCTTC.

This clone was counted a single time. The CDR3 spells CASSPAGPPSETQYF. CDR3 DNA: TGTGCCAGCTCACCAGCTGGACCCCCCTCAGAGACCCAGTACTTC. The rearrangement joins TRBV18 to TRBJ2-5; D call uncertain. Germline CDR1 reads KGHSH; CDR2 reads LQKENI. V gave up 2 bases and J gave up 4 bases, with 14 bases separating them. The CDR3 is made up of 15 amino acids.

This chain connects TRBV28 to TRBJ1-5, with D perhaps matching TRBD1 (5 bases). This CDR3 has 16 residues. Germline-derived CDR1 and CDR2 are MDHEN and SYDVKM. Trimming removed 3 bases from V and 2 bases from J, with 14 bases in between. The CDR3 DNA reads TGTGCCAGCAGTTTCTCATCGAGGGGTGGCAATCAGCCCCAGCATTTT. It encodes CASSFSSRGGNQPQHF.

The chain carries TRBV4-3 and TRBJ2-3; TRBD1 is a possible D gene (6 bases). The CDR3 runs to 16 residues. Between the trimmed V and J ends, which lost 4 bases and 1 base, there was a span of 15 bases. Per germline, CDR1 LGHNA and CDR2 YSLEER. The CDR3 sequence is CASSPGDGRGTDTQYF. In DNA, the CDR3 is TGCGCCAGCAGCCCAGGGGATGGCCGTGGCACAGATACGCAGTATTTT.

The J gene is TRBJ2-7, the V gene TRBV29-1, with D possibly being TRBD2 (7 bases). Germline CDR1 SQVTM, CDR2 ANQGSEA. The CDR3 has 13 residues. V was trimmed by 7 bases and J by 2 bases, leaving 15 bases between them. The CDR3 sequence is CSAGRGGTYEQYF. Here the CDR3 DNA reads TGCAGCGCTGGAAGGGGGGGTACCTACGAGCAGTACTTC.

This clone was counted a single time. The V call is TRBV7-9, the J call TRBJ1-4, with 7 nucleotides matching TRBD1. This CDR3 region has 16 residues. Germline V gene sequence: CDR1 SEHNR, CDR2 FQNEAQ (reference sequence). J lost 4 bases, V lost 3 bases, and 8 bases had no gene match. Written as DNA, the CDR3 is TGTGCCAGCAGCTTCCGCCGGGACAGAATTAATGAAAAACTGTTTTTT. Translated, it gives CASSFRRDRINEKLFF.

The chain joins TRBV6-5 to TRBJ2-7; D not resolved. The V and J ends lost 7 bases and 5 bases respectively, with 12 bases between them. Germline V lookup: CDR1 MNHEY, CDR2 SVGAGI. There are 12 residues in the CDR3. This chain's CDR3 is CASTLSGNEQYF. CDR3 nucleotide sequence: TGTGCCAGCACCCTTTCGGGTAACGAGCAGTACTTC.

The table lists this clone with a few counts. This sequence joins TRBV7-2 and TRBJ2-1, with a tentative D call TRBD2 (6 bases). Germline CDR1 reads SGHTA; CDR2 reads FQGNSA. The CDR3 length is 17 residues. V was clipped by 2 bases and J by 4 bases, with 18 bases between them. The CDR3 sequence: CASSLKGREASYNEQFF. Here the CDR3 DNA reads TGTGCCAGCAGCTTAAAGGGCAGGGAGGCTAGTTACAATGAGCAGTTCTTC.

J is TRBJ2-1 and V is TRBV29-1, with a possible D match to TRBD2 (5 bases). Germline V gene lookup returns CDR1 SQVTM and CDR2 ANQGSEA. V dropped 7 bases and J dropped 1 base, with 11 bases sitting between them. The CDR3 spans 13 residues. The CDR3 bases are TGCAGCGCCCTAGCCCCATCCTACAATGAGCAGTTCTTC. Translation: CSALAPSYNEQFF.

This sequence joins TRBV3-1 (or the pseudogene TRBV3-2) and TRBJ2-1; D may be TRBD2 (6 bases). CDR3 length: 15 residues. Germline CDR1 is LGHDT and CDR2 is YNNKEL (reference sequence). V lost 2 bases to trimming and J lost 9 bases, with 17 bases between them. The CDR3 protein is CASSQSPSVLGEQFF. DNA for the CDR3: TGTGCCAGCAGCCAAAGCCCTAGCGTGCTCGGTGAGCAGTTCTTC.

This clone was observed a few times. The V gene is TRBV2, the J gene TRBJ1-5, with 8 bases aligning to TRBD1. Germline trimming cut 7 bases from V and 3 bases from J; bases unmatched to any gene: 2. The CDR3 consists of 13 residues. Germline V gene sequence: CDR1 SNHLY, CDR2 FYNNEI. CDR3 sequence (DNA): TGTGCCAGCACGACAGGGGACAATCAGCCCCAGCATTTT. Translating it yields CASTTGDNQPQHF.

The rearrangement links TRBV28 to TRBJ1-2, with D perhaps TRBD1 (6 bases). The length of the CDR3 is 14 residues. Germline V CDR1 and CDR2: MDHEN, SYDVKM. With 6 bases removed from V and 11 bases from J, the gap between germline ends came to 22 bases. The CDR3 DNA follows: TGTGCCAGCAGGCCGAACACAGGGTTTAGCCTTTACACCTTC. Amino acid sequence: CASRPNTGFSLYTF.

The chain employs TRBV5-1 and TRBJ2-6; D call uncertain. The CDR3 length is 17 residues. Per the germline V gene, CDR1 is SGHRS and CDR2 is YFSETQ. V lost 0 bases and J lost 2, with 12 bases in between. Here the CDR3 reads CASSLGASSTGANVLTF. As DNA, the CDR3 is TGCGCCAGCAGCTTGGGAGCCAGTTCAACTGGGGCCAACGTCCTGACTTTC.

The V call is TRBV29-1, the J call TRBJ1-1; weak D call: TRBD1 (5 bases). This CDR3 has 11 residues. The germline V gene has CDR1 SQVTM and CDR2 ANQGSEA. Trimming removed 5 bases at V and 5 bases at J, with 9 bases between. The chain's CDR3 is CSVRRGTEAFF. CDR3 DNA sequence: TGCAGCGTTCGCCGGGGGACTGAAGCTTTCTTT.

The count of this clone is one. The chain joins TRBV18 to TRBJ1-6; D perhaps matches TRBD1 (6 bases). The CDR3 is 15 amino acids. The ends were cut back, 2 bases at V and 5 bases at J, with 10 bases in the middle. The germline CDR1 and CDR2 sequences are KGHSH and LQKENI. CDR3 nucleotide sequence: TGTGCCAGCTCACCAGTGAGGGGGGATAATTCACCCCTCCACTTT. Protein product: CASSPVRGDNSPLHF. The variable domain in full, completed from reference TRBV18 and TRBJ1-6, reads NAGVMQNPRHLVRRRGQEARLRCSPMKGHSHVYWYRQLPEEGLKFMVYLQKENIIDESGMPKERFSAEFPKEGPSILRIQQVVRGDSAAYFCASSPVRGDNSPLHFGNGTRLTVT.